This TCR beta chain emerged from a study of Ad26.COV2.S vaccination and SARS-CoV-2 variants. The data were produced by immunoSEQ multiplex PCR, yet TCRdb's version contains in-frame clones alone and is incomplete. The sample records about 330,000 clones, roughly 90% being singletons. Treatment meaning: some 19 received Ad26.COV2.S at low or high dose, single or two shots; 5 received placebo; per-sample allocation not given. The samples date from day 63 after the first vaccine or placebo injection. This adult donor, from Boston, was 18-55 years old. This CDR3 region has 15 residues. The germline V gene encodes CDR1 SGHAT and CDR2 FQNNGV. Trimming removed 3 bases from V and 2 bases from J, with 12 bases in between.

The sequences come from peripheral blood, collected in a trial of Ad26.COV2.S vaccine versus placebo. The J gene is TRBJ2-3, the V gene TRBV11-2; D is perhaps TRBD1 or TRBD2 (5 bases each). The receptor was isolated from a person between 18 and 65 years old who received the Ad26.COV2.S COVID-19 vaccine or a placebo. The CDR3 loop is CASSFLRGTTDTQYF. As DNA, the CDR3 is TGTGCCAGCAGCTTTTTAAGAGGGACCACAGATACGCAGTATTTT.